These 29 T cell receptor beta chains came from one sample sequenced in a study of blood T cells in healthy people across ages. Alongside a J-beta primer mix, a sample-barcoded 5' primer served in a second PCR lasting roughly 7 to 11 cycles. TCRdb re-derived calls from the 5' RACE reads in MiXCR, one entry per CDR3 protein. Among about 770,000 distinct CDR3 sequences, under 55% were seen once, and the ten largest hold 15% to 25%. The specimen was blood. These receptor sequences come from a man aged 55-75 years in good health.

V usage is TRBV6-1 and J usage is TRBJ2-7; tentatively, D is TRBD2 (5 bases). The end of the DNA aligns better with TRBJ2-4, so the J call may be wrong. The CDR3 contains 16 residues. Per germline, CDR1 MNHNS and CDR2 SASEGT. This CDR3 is CASSERERNAKNIQYF. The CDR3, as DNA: TGTGCCAGCAGTGAAAGGGAGCGGAATGCCAAAAACATTCAGTACTTC.

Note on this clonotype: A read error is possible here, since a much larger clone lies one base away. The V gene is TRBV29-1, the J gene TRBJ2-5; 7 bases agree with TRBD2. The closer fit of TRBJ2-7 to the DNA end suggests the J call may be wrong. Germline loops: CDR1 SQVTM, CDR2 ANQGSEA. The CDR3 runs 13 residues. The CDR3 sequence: CSARSGEGYEQYF. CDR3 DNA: TGCAGCGCCCGTTCCGGGGAGGGTTACGAGCAGTACTTC.

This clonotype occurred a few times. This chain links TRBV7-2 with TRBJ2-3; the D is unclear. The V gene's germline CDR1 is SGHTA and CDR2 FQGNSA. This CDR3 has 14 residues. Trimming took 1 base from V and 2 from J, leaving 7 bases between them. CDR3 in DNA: TGTGCCAGCAGCTTAGATCGCGACACAGATACGCAGTATTTT. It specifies CASSLDRDTDTQYF.

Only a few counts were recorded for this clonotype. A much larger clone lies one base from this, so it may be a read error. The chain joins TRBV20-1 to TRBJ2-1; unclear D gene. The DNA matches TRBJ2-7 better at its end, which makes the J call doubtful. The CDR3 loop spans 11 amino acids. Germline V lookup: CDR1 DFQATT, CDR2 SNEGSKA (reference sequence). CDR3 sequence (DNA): TGCAGTGCTAGTTCCTACAATGAGCAGTACTTC. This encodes CSASSYNEQYF.

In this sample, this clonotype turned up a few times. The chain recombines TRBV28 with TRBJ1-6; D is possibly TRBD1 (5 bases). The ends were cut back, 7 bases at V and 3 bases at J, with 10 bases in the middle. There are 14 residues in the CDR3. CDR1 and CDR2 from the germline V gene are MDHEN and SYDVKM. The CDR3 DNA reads TGTGCCAGCACCCCAGGGAGCTATAATTCACCCCTCCACTTT. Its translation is CASTPGSYNSPLHF.

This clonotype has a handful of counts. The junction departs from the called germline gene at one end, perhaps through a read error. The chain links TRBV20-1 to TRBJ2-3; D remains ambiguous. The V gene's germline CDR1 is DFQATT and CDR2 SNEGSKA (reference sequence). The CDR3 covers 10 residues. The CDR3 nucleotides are TGCAGTGCTAGCAGAGATACGCAGTATTTT. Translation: CSASRDTQYF.

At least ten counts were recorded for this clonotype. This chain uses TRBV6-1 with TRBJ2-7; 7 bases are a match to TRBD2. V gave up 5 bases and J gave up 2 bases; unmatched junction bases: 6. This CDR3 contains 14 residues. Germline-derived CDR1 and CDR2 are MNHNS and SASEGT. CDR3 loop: CASSSTGGPYEQYF. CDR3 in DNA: TGTGCCAGCAGTTCGACGGGGGGACCCTACGAGCAGTACTTC.

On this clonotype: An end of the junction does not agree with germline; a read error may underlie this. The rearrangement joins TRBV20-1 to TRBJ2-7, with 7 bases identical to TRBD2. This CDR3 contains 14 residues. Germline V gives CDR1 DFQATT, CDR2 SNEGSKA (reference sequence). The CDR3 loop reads CSSRNPGGSYEQYF. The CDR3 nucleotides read TGCAGTTCTAGAAACCCGGGGGGATCCTACGAGCAGTACTTC.

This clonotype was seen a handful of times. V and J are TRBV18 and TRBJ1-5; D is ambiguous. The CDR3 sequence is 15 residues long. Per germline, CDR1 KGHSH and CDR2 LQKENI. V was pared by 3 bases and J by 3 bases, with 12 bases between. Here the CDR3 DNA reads TGTGCCAGCTCACCGCCGGGTTTGGCCAATCAGCCCCAGCATTTT. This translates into CASSPPGLANQPQHF.

CDR3 region: CSARPGTGGYGYTF. The CDR3 coding sequence is TGCAGTGCTAGACCTGGGACAGGGGGCTATGGCTACACCTTC. V is TRBV20-1 and J is TRBJ1-2, with TRBD1 matching over 11 bases. Germline values: CDR1 DFQATT, CDR2 SNEGSKA (reference sequence). CDR3 size: 14 residues. The V gene end was trimmed by 2 bases and the J gene end by 4 bases; junction bases not matched to a gene: 3.

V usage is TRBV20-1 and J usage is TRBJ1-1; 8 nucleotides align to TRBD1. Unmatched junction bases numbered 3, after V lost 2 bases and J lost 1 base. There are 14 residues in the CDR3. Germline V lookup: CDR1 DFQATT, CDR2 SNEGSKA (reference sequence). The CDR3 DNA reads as TGCAGTGCTAGACCTCAGGGGGCGAACACTGAAGCTTTCTTT. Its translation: CSARPQGANTEAFF.

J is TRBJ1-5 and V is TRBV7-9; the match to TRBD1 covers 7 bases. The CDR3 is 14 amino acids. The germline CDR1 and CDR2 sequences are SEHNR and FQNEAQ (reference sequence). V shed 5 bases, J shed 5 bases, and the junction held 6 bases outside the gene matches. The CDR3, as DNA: TGTGCCAGCAGCGAGGGACAGAGCTATCAGCCCCAGCATTTT. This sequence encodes CASSEGQSYQPQHF.

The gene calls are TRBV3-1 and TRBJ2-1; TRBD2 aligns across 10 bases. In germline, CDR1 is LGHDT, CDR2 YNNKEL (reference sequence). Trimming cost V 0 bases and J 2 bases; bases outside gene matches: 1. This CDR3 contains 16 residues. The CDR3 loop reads CASSQDLAGAYNEQFF. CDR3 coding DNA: TGTGCCAGCAGCCAAGACCTAGCGGGGGCCTACAATGAGCAGTTCTTC.

In DNA form, the CDR3 reads TGTGCCAGCAGCCAGGGCCCCAATCACAGGGATGGCTACACCTTC. Protein: CASSQGPNHRDGYTF. The chain carries TRBV6-6 and TRBJ1-2; a possible D gene is TRBD1 (6 bases). CDR1 and CDR2 (germline): MNHNY, SVGAGI (reference sequence). The CDR3 spans 15 residues. Between the trimmed V and J ends, which lost 6 bases and 6 bases, there was a span of 20 bases.

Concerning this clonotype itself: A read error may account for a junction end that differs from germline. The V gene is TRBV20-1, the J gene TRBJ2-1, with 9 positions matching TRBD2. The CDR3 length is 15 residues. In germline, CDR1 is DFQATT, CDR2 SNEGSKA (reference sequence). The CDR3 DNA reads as TGCAGTGCTGCGGGCGGGGGGGCCTCCAACAATGAGCAGTTCTTC. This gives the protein CSAAGGGASNNEQFF.

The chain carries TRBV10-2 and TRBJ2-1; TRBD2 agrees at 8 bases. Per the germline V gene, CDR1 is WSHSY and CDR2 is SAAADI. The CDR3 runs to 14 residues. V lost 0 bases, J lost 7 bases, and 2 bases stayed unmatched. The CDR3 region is CASSESRGGNEQFF. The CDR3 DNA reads TGCGCCAGCAGTGAGTCACGGGGGGGAAATGAGCAGTTCTTC.

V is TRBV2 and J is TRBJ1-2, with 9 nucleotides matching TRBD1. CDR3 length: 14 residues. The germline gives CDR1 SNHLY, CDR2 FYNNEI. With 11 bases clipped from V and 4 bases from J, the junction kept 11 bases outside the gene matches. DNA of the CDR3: TGTGCCGGCCCCGCGGGACAGGGTGGCTATGGCTACACCTTC. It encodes CAGPAGQGGYGYTF. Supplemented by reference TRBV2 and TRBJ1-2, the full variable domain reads EPEVTQTPSHQVTQMGQEVILRCVPISNHLYFYWYRQILGQKVEFLVSFYNNEISEKSEIFDDQFSVERPDGSNFTLKIRSTKLEDSAMYFCAGPAGQGGYGYTFGSGTRLTVV.

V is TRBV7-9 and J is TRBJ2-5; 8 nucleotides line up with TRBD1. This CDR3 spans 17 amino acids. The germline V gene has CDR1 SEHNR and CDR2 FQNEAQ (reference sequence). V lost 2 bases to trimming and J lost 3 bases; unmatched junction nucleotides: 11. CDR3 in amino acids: CASSLSPDRVKKETQYF. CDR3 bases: TGTGCCAGCAGCTTATCCCCGGACAGGGTCAAAAAAGAGACCCAGTACTTC.

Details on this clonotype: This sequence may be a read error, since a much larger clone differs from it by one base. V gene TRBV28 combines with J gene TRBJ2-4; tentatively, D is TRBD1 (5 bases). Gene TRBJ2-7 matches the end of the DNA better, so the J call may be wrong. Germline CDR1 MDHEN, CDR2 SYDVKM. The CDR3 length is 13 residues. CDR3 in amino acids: CGSSLTGPYEQYF. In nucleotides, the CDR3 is TGTGGCAGCAGTTTAACAGGTCCCTACGAGCAGTACTTC.

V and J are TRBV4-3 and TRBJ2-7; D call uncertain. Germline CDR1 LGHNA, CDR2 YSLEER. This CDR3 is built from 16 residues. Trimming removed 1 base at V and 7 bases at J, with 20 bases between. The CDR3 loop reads CASSQGLKRLNNEQYF. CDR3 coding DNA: TGCGCCAGCAGCCAAGGTTTGAAACGTCTGAACAATGAGCAGTACTTC.

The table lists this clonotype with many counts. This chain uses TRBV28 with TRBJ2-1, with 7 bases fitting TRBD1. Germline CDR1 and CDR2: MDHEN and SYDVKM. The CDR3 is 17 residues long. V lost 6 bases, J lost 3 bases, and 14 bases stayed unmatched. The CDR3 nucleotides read TGTGCCAGCAGCCGGGATACAGGGGCGTTGGGCTACAATGAGCAGTTCTTC. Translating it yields CASSRDTGALGYNEQFF. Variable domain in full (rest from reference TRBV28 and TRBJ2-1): DVKVTQSSRYLVKRTGEKVFLECVQDMDHENMFWYRQDPGLGLRLIYFSYDVKMKEKGDIPEGYSVSREKKERFSLILESASTNQTSMYLCASSRDTGALGYNEQFFGPGTRLTVL.

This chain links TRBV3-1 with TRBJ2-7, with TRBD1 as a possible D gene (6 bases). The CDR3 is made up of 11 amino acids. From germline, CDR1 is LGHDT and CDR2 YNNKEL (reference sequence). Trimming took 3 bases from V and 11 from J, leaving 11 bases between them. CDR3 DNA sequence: TGTGCCAGCAGCCATAACCGGGACAAGTACTTC. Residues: CASSHNRDKYF.

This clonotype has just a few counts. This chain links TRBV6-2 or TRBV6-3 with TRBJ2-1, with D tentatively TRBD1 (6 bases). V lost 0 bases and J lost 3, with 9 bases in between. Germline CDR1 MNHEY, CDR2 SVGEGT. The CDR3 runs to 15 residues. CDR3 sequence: CASSYSRGLYNEQFF. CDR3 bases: TGTGCCAGCAGTTACTCCAGGGGCCTCTACAATGAGCAGTTCTTC.

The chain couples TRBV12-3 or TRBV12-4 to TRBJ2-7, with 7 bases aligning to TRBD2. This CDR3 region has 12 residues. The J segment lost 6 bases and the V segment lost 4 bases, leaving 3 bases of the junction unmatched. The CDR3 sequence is CASSWTSSEQYF. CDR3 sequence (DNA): TGTGCCAGCAGTTGGACTAGTAGCGAGCAGTACTTC.

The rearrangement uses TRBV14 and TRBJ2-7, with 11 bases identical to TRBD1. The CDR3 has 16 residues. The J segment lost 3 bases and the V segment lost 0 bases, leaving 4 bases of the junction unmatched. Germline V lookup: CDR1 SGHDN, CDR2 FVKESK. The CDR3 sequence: CASSQDRTGGYYEQYF. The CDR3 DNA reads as TGTGCCAGCAGCCAAGACCGGACAGGGGGCTACTACGAGCAGTACTTC.

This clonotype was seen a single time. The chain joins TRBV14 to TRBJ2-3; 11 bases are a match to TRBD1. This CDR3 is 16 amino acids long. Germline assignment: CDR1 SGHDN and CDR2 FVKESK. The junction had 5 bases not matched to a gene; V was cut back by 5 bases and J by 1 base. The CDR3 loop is CASSTGQGVGTDTQYF. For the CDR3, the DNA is TGTGCCAGCAGCACGGGACAGGGGGTGGGCACAGATACGCAGTATTTT.

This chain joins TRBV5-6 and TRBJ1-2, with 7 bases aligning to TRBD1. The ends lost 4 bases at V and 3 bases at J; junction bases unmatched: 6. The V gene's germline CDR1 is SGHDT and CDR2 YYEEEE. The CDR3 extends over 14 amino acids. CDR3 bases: TGTGCCAGCAGCGCCCGGACAGGCCACTATGGCTACACCTTC. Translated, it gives CASSARTGHYGYTF.

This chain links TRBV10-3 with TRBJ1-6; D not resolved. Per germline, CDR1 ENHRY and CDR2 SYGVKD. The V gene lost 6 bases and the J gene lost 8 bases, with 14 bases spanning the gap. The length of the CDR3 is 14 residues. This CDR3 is CAISKRLEDSPLHF. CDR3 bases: TGTGCCATCAGCAAGAGGCTAGAAGATTCACCCCTCCACTTT.

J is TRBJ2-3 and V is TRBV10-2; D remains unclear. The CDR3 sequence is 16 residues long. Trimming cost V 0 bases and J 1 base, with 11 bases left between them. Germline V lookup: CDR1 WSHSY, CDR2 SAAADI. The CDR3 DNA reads TGCGCCAGCAGTGAGTCCTCGGTAGCTGGCACAGATACGCAGTATTTT. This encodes CASSESSVAGTDTQYF.